Following are 15 T cell receptor beta chains from one sample sequenced in a study of T cell responses to AZD1222 COVID-19 vaccine. Profiling relied on immunoSEQ multiplex PCR, and the TCRdb table lists in-frame clones only, not all of them. The sample has roughly 180,000 clones, approximately 90% seen once. The sequencing used peripheral blood, collected 28 days after the second AZD1222 dose. These receptor sequences come from an adult who received the AZD1222 COVID-19 vaccine.

This chain joins TRBV3-1 (or the pseudogene TRBV3-2) and TRBJ2-5; possible D gene TRBD1, 6 bases. CDR1 is LGHDT and CDR2 is YNNKEL in the germline V gene (reference sequence). This CDR3 contains 15 residues. Trimming pared 2 bases from V and 1 base from J, leaving 11 bases between. The CDR3 loop reads CASSQSDSFQETQYF. For the CDR3, the DNA is TGTGCCAGCAGCCAATCGGACAGCTTCCAAGAGACCCAGTACTTC.

The rearrangement uses TRBV4-2 and TRBJ1-4; D gene ambiguous. Per the germline V gene, CDR1 is LGHNA and CDR2 is YNFKEQ. The CDR3 loop spans 15 amino acids. V dropped 0 bases and J dropped 5 bases, with 10 bases sitting between them. CDR3 region: CASSQDSRTNEKLFF. The CDR3 DNA is TGTGCCAGCAGCCAAGACTCCAGGACCAATGAAAAACTGTTTTTT.

Regarding this clone: At the DNA level, this CDR3 is encoded by other sequences in the same sample as well. The chain uses TRBV7-9 and TRBJ1-2; D remains ambiguous. Per the germline V gene, CDR1 is SEHNR and CDR2 is FQNEAQ (reference sequence). CDR3 length: 11 residues. V lost 3 bases to trimming and J lost 4 bases, with 3 bases between them. CDR3 region: CASSFSYGYTF. The CDR3 bases are TGTGCCAGCAGCTTTAGCTATGGCTACACCTTC.

The V gene is TRBV11-2, the J gene TRBJ1-1; unclear D gene. This CDR3 region has 13 residues. V shed 1 base and J shed 1 base, with 4 bases lying between them. Germline values: CDR1 SGHAT, CDR2 FQNNGV. The CDR3 loop reads CASSLGQNTEAFF. The CDR3 DNA is TGTGCCAGCAGCTTAGGACAGAACACTGAAGCTTTCTTT.

V gene TRBV19 combines with J gene TRBJ2-7; 9 bases map to TRBD2. The germline CDR1 and CDR2 sequences are LNHDA and SQIVND (reference sequence). The trim removed 3 bases at V and 2 bases at J, leaving 5 bases unmatched. The CDR3 is made up of 15 amino acids. This chain's CDR3 is CASSMGAGGAYEQYF. DNA for the CDR3: TGTGCCAGTAGTATGGGAGCGGGAGGTGCCTACGAGCAGTACTTC.

The rearrangement uses TRBV28 and TRBJ1-5; a possible D gene is TRBD1 (5 bases). The CDR3 totals 17 residues. CDR1 and CDR2 (germline): MDHEN, SYDVKM. V lost 6 bases, J lost 5 bases, and 23 bases lay in between. The CDR3 loop reads CASSLSEVRSGYQPQHF. The DNA of the CDR3 is TGTGCCAGCAGCCTAAGCGAGGTCCGGTCAGGGTATCAGCCCCAGCATTTT.

V usage is TRBV12-5 and J usage is TRBJ1-2; 9 bases are shared with TRBD1. The V and J ends lost 5 bases and 6 bases, in that order; junction bases with no gene match: 13. Germline CDR1 is LGHNT and CDR2 is FRNRAP. This CDR3 is 16 amino acids long. As DNA, the CDR3 is TGTGCTAGTGGTCCCCCGTGGGGACAGGGAGCTAATGGCTACACCTTC. It encodes CASGPPWGQGANGYTF.

The chain is built from TRBV9 and TRBJ2-2, with 12 positions matching TRBD1. J gave up 5 bases and V 2 bases, and 7 bases lay outside the gene matches. Germline CDR1 is SGDLS and CDR2 is YYNGEE. This CDR3 has 17 residues. The CDR3 coding sequence is TGTGCCAGCAGCGTGACCTCGGGACAGGGGGCAACCGGGGAGCTGTTTTTT. It translates to CASSVTSGQGATGELFF.

V is TRBV9 and J is TRBJ1-3; 8 nucleotides line up with TRBD1. Germline assignment: CDR1 SGDLS and CDR2 YYNGEE. Losses at the gene ends were 0 bases for V and 4 bases for J; bases not matched to a gene: 3. CDR3 length: 15 residues. The CDR3 spells CASSVGGQGGNTIYF. The CDR3, as DNA: TGTGCCAGCAGCGTAGGAGGACAGGGAGGAAACACCATATATTTT.

The chain couples TRBV4-1 to TRBJ2-2, with D unclear. The CDR3 consists of 13 residues. The germline CDR1 and CDR2 sequences are MGHRA and YSYEKL. Trimming stripped 4 bases from V and 1 base from J, with 4 bases between. CDR3 region: CASSRENTGELFF. CDR3 DNA sequence: TGCGCCAGCAGCCGGGAGAACACCGGGGAGCTGTTTTTT.

The chain is built from TRBV5-5 and TRBJ2-1; 7 bases map to TRBD2. The CDR3 runs to 16 residues. In germline, CDR1 is SGHKS, CDR2 YYEKEE (reference sequence). V was pared by 0 bases and J by 7 bases, with 10 bases of the junction left unmatched. CDR3 region: CASSLGSGGRRNEQFF. The CDR3 bases are TGTGCCAGCAGCTTGGGGTCAGGCGGGAGAAGGAATGAGCAGTTCTTC.

The V and J genes are TRBV28 and TRBJ2-3; no clear D. The length of the CDR3 is 15 residues. The V gene lost 3 bases and the J gene lost 0 bases, with 10 bases spanning the gap. Germline-derived CDR1 and CDR2 are MDHEN and SYDVKM. The CDR3 sequence is CASSLIIPSTDTQYF. CDR3 nucleotides: TGTGCCAGCAGTTTGATAATCCCGAGCACAGATACGCAGTATTTT.

The chain has TRBV5-1 and TRBJ2-3; TRBD2 matches 8 bases. Germline CDR1 reads SGHRS; CDR2 reads YFSETQ. Trimming removed 6 bases from V and 5 bases from J; junction bases left unmatched: 14. The CDR3 loop spans 16 amino acids. The DNA of the CDR3 is TGCGCCAGCACCCCCGGGTGGAGCGGGAGCCTAGATACGCAGTATTTT. This gives the protein CASTPGWSGSLDTQYF.

The J gene is TRBJ2-1, the V gene TRBV7-2, with D perhaps TRBD2 (6 bases). The CDR3 has 17 amino acids. Germline V gene lookup returns CDR1 SGHTA and CDR2 FQGNSA. V was pared by 3 bases and J by 3 bases, with 18 bases between. The DNA of the CDR3 is TGTGCCAGCAGCTTGCATAGCGGCTTGGTGATCTACAATGAGCAGTTCTTC. Amino acid sequence: CASSLHSGLVIYNEQFF.

This rearrangement joins TRBV6-5 to TRBJ1-6; TRBD1 is a possible D gene (5 bases). This CDR3 is 16 amino acids long. V lost 0 bases to trimming and J lost 8 bases, with 14 bases between them. Per germline, CDR1 MNHEY and CDR2 SVGAGI. The CDR3 loop reads CASSYSSPRVDSPLHF. The CDR3 DNA is TGTGCCAGCAGTTACTCGTCGCCCAGGGTGGATTCACCCCTCCACTTT.